This T cell receptor (beta chain) is from a study of blood T cell repertoires in COVID-19. On the study more broadly: Both acute and convalescent COVID-19 samples were obtained from the United States, Italy and Spain. Nucleic acid was either cDNA or gDNA, and it came from T cells, B-cell-depleted T cells, or PBMCs.

Study processing details: Amplification from reference gene primers served as the basis for estimated nucleated cell counts. Some clones are missing from TCRdb's copy, which holds only in-frame ones; the method was immunoSEQ multiplex PCR. V and J calls and clone size are as listed in that table; D and trimming were resolved from the DNA. The table shows some 170,000 clones, with roughly 87% occurring only once. This sequence originates from a woman in her fifties or sixties who had recovered from COVID-19. The specimen was peripheral blood.

CDR3 in DNA: TGTGCCAGCTCTAAAGGGGCTGGCTACACCTTC. Translated, it gives CASSKGAGYTF. The J gene is TRBJ1-2, the V gene TRBV28; perhaps TRBD1 as D (5 bases). This CDR3 is built from 11 residues. Germline assignment: CDR1 MDHEN and CDR2 SYDVKM. V was cut by 8 bases and J by 7 bases, with 11 bases left in between.